What follows is one T cell receptor (beta chain) and its context. The sample originates from a study of graft-versus-host responses after intestinal transplantation. Trimming removed 4 bases at V and 8 bases at J, with 12 bases between. Looked up from germline, CDR1 is SGHRS and CDR2 is YFSETQ. The CDR3 has 13 amino acids. Here immunoSEQ multiplex PCR was the method, and the copy in TCRdb shows in-frame clones only, minus some. In the table there are 30,000 to 40,000 clones, roughly four fifths of which are singletons. The receptor's source is a human patient who received an intestinal transplant, so some T cells may come from the graft donor. Material: PBMCs, obtained 1070 days after transplant. V is TRBV5-1 and J is TRBJ1-4; D not certain. CDR3 bases: TGCGCCAGCAGCCGTACCCTGGGGGAAAAACTGTTTTTT. Protein: CASSRTLGEKLFF.